This T cell receptor beta chain originates from a study of shared clonotypes between healthy human individuals. TCRdb's table, derived via immunoSEQ multiplex PCR, lists solely in-frame clones and lacks some. The sample records about 1.5 million clones, around 98% being singletons. Deletions cut 8 bases from V and 8 bases from J, with 19 bases between. The CDR3 has 14 residues. Looked up from germline, CDR1 is WSHSY and CDR2 is SAAADI. The receptor's source is a man aged 25-45 years in good health. The material sequenced was naive CD4+ T cells sorted from blood. As for subset: CD45RA+ positively selected. V gene TRBV10-2 combines with J gene TRBJ2-4; weak D call: TRBD1 (6 bases). The CDR3 coding sequence is TGCGCCAGCGGGAGACAGATTGCAGGGGACATTCAGTACTTC. It specifies CASGRQIAGDIQYF.